This T cell receptor beta chain was identified in a study of control samples from healthy donors and cancer patients. The length of the CDR3 is 13 residues. Looked up from germline, CDR1 is MNHNS and CDR2 is SASEGT. Assay used: immunoSEQ multiplex PCR; TCRdb lists only in-frame clones, some missing. Counted here are about 170,000 clones, 88% occurring once; the ten biggest clones make up 4% to 6%. Turning to this clone: A read error may produce the germline difference seen at one junction end.

The clonotype originates from a woman aged 30 to 39 in good health. The V gene is TRBV6-1, the J gene TRBJ2-1; D gene unclear. Sequenced material: blood. Here the CDR3 DNA reads TGTGCCAGCAGTGACGGGCCAGAAATGACACCACTCTTC. This codes for CASSDGPEMTPLF.